This T cell receptor beta chain stems from a study of blood T cell repertoires in COVID-19. Study overall: COVID-19 samples collected from the United States, Italy and Spain covered acute and convalescent phases.

How the authors handled the data: From reference gene primer amplification, estimates of nucleated cell counts were derived. The repertoire was sequenced with immunoSEQ multiplex PCR; TCRdb's copy has only in-frame clones and lacks some. For V, J and clone size, that table is used; D and trimming come from the DNA. Of around 170,000 clones listed, about 83% were seen once; the top ten hold roughly 14%. Germline CDR1 is SGHTA and CDR2 is FQGTGA. The CDR3 consists of 16 residues. V dropped 5 bases and J dropped 2; count of bases not matched to a gene: 9. The chain couples TRBV7-3 to TRBJ2-3, with TRBD1 matching 8 bases. Sample: peripheral blood. The receptor was isolated from a woman older than 75 with acute or convalescent COVID-19. Here the CDR3 reads CASSRSDREDTDTQYF. The CDR3 region has the DNA TGTGCCAGCAGCCGATCGGACAGGGAAGACACAGATACGCAGTATTTT.